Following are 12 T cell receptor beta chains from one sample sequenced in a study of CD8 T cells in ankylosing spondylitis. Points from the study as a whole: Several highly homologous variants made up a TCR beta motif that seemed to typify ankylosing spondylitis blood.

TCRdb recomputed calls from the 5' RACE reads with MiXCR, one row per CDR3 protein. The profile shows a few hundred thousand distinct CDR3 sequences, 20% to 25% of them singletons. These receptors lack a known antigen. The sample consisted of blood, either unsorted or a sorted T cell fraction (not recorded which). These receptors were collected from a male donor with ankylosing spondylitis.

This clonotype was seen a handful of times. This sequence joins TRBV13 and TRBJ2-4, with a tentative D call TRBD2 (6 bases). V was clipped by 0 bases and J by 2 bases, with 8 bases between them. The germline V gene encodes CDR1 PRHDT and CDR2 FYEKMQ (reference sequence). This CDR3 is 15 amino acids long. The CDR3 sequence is CASSLGGSTKNIQYF. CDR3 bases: TGTGCCAGCAGCTTAGGCGGGAGTACCAAAAACATTCAGTACTTC.

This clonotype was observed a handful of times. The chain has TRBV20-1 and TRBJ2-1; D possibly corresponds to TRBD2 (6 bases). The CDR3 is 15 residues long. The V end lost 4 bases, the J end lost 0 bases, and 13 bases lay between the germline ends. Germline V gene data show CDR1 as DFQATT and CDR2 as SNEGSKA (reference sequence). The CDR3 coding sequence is TGCAGTGCTAACTCCGGGAGCCTCTCCTACAATGAGCAGTTCTTC. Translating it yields CSANSGSLSYNEQFF.

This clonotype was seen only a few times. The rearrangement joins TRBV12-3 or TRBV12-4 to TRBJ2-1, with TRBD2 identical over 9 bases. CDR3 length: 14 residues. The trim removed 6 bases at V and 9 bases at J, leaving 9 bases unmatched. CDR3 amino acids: CASRSGRMRAEQFF. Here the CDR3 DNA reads TGTGCCAGCAGGAGCGGGAGGATGAGGGCTGAGCAGTTCTTC.

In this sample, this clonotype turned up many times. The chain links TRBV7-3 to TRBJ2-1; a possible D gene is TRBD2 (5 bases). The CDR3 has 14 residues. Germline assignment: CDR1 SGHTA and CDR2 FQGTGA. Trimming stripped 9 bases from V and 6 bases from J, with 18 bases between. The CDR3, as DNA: TGTGCCAGTAACGTGGCCGCGGGCGTCAATGAGCAGTTCTTC. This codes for CASNVAAGVNEQFF.

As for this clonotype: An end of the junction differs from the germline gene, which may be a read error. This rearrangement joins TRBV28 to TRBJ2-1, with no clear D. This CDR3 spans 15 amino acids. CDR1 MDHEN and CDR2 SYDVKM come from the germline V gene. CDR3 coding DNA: TGTACCAGCAGCCCCGGCACTACACCTATCAATGAGCAGTTCTTC. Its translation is CTSSPGTTPINEQFF.

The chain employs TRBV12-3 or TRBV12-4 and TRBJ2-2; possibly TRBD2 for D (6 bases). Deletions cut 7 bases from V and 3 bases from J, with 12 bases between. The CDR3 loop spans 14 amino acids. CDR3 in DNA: TGTGCCAGCACCGGGACTTTCTACACCGGGGAGCTGTTTTTT. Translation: CASTGTFYTGELFF.

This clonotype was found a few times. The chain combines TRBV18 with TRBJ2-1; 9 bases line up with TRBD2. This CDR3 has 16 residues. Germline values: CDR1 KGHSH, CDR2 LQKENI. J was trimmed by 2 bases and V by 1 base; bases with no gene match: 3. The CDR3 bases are TGTGCCAGCTCACCACGGGCTAGCGGGACCTACAATGAGCAGTTCTTC. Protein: CASSPRASGTYNEQFF. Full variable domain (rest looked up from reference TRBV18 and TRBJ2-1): NAGVMQNPRHLVRRRGQEARLRCSPMKGHSHVYWYRQLPEEGLKFMVYLQKENIIDESGMPKERFSAEFPKEGPSILRIQQVVRGDSAAYFCASSPRASGTYNEQFFGPGTRLTVL.

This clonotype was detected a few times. CDR3 sequence (DNA): TGTGCCAGCAGCCTCCAGTGGGAGTCGAATGAGCAGTTCTTC. Translating gives CASSLQWESNEQFF. J is TRBJ2-1 and V is TRBV14; TRBD2 might be the D (5 bases). The CDR3 totals 14 residues. From germline, CDR1 is SGHDN and CDR2 FVKESK. Deletions cut 4 bases from V and 7 bases from J, with 14 bases between. The whole variable domain, filled in from reference TRBV14 and TRBJ2-1, reads EAGVTQFPSHSVIEKGQTVTLRCDPISGHDNLYWYRRVMGKEIKFLLHFVKESKQDESGMPNNRFLAERTGGTYSTLKVQPAELEDSGVYFCASSLQWESNEQFFGPGTRLTVL.

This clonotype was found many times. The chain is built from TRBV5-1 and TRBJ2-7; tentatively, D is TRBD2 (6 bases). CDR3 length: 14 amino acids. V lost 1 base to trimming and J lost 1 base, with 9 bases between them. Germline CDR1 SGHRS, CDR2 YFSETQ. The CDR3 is CASSLSGGSYEQYF. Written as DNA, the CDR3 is TGCGCCAGCAGCTTGAGTGGAGGGTCCTACGAGCAGTACTTC.

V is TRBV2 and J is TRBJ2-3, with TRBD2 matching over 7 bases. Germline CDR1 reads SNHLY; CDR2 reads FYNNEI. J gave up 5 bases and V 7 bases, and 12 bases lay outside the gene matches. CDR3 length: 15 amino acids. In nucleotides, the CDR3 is TGTGCCAGCACCGGCCGGGGAGGGTCGGGAGATACGCAGTATTTT. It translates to CASTGRGGSGDTQYF.

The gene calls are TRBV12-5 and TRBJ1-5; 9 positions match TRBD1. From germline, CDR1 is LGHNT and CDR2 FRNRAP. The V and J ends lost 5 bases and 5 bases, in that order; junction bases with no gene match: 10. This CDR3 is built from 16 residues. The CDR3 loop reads CASGMGQGNLDQPQHF. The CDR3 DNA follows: TGTGCTAGTGGTATGGGACAGGGCAATTTGGATCAGCCCCAGCATTTT.

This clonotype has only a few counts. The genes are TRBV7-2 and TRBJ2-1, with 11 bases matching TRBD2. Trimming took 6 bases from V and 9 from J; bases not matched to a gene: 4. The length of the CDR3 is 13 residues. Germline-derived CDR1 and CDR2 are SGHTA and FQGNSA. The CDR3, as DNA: TGTGCCAGCAGTTCCCTAGCGGGAGGTGAGCAGTTCTTC. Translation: CASSSLAGGEQFF.